These 15 T cell receptor beta chains share one sample of origin, sequenced in a study of blood T cell repertoires in COVID-19. Assay: immunoSEQ multiplex PCR; the TCRdb copy retains only in-frame clones and omits some. The table lists hundreds of thousands of clones, around 90% of them singletons. Sequencing used PBMCs or T cells enriched from blood (not recorded which). All receptors come from a man aged 60 to 69 who had recovered from COVID-19.

The chain links TRBV5-1 to TRBJ2-5; the D is unclear. This CDR3 comprises 12 residues. Germline V CDR1 and CDR2: SGHRS, YFSETQ. Trimming stripped 5 bases from V and 5 bases from J, with 10 bases between. CDR3 sequence reads: CASRQDAETQYF. The CDR3 coding sequence is TGCGCCAGCAGGCAGGATGCGGAGACCCAGTACTTC.

The rearrangement joins TRBV29-1 to TRBJ1-2, with D hard to call. The germline CDR1 and CDR2 sequences are SQVTM and ANQGSEA. The CDR3 has 12 amino acids. V lost 6 bases and J 7 bases, leaving 15 bases between the germline ends. Here the CDR3 reads CSVGGYEGGYTF. In DNA form, the CDR3 reads TGCAGCGTGGGAGGTTACGAGGGTGGCTACACCTTC. The variable domain in full, completed from reference TRBV29-1 and TRBJ1-2, reads SAVISQKPSRDICQRGTSLTIQCQVDSQVTMMFWYRQQPGQSLTLIATANQGSEATYESGFVIDKFPISRPNLTFSTLTVSNMSPEDSSIYLCSVGGYEGGYTFGSGTRLTVV.

The J gene is TRBJ2-7, the V gene TRBV28, with a tentative D call TRBD1 (6 bases). V was pared by 2 bases and J by 5 bases, with 19 bases between. The CDR3 length is 16 residues. CDR1 MDHEN and CDR2 SYDVKM come from the germline V gene. CDR3 bases: TGTGCCAGCAGTTTACTGGGTGGGACAAGTGCAAACGAGCAGTACTTC. It specifies CASSLLGGTSANEQYF.

The gene calls are TRBV19 and TRBJ1-1; unclear D gene. V gave up 7 bases and J gave up 0 bases, with 9 bases separating them. The V gene's germline CDR1 is LNHDA and CDR2 SQIVND (reference sequence). The CDR3 has 13 amino acids. The CDR3 here is CASNGPMNTEAFF. The CDR3 nucleotides read TGTGCCAGTAACGGTCCCATGAACACTGAAGCTTTCTTT.

The chain has TRBV9 and TRBJ1-6; 8 bases agree with TRBD1. The CDR3 is made up of 15 amino acids. Germline V gene lookup returns CDR1 SGDLS and CDR2 YYNGEE. Trimming cost V 3 bases and J 5 bases; bases outside gene matches: 4. The CDR3 DNA follows: TGTGCCAGCAGCGCCTCGGGACAGGATAATTCACCCCTCCACTTT. Amino acid sequence: CASSASGQDNSPLHF.

The rearrangement uses TRBV5-1 and TRBJ2-7, with TRBD2 as a possible D gene (6 bases). With 0 bases removed from V and 4 bases from J, the gap between germline ends came to 14 bases. Germline-derived CDR1 and CDR2 are SGHRS and YFSETQ. The CDR3 loop spans 15 amino acids. In nucleotides, the CDR3 is TGCGCCAGCAGCTTGGCGCGGGACGGGAGTTACGAGCAGTACTTC. Amino acid sequence: CASSLARDGSYEQYF.

The chain is built from TRBV4-3 and TRBJ1-4, with a tentative D call TRBD1 (6 bases). CDR3 length: 16 amino acids. Trimming stripped 2 bases from V and 0 bases from J, with 10 bases between. The V gene's germline CDR1 is LGHNA and CDR2 YSLEER. CDR3 DNA sequence: TGCGCCAGCAGCCAACTACAGGGCGCAACTAATGAAAAACTGTTTTTT. Its translation is CASSQLQGATNEKLFF.

This chain joins TRBV24-1 and TRBJ2-5, with 8 bases aligning to TRBD1. The CDR3 spans 16 residues. Germline loops: CDR1 KGHDR, CDR2 SFDVKD. V lost 0 bases to trimming and J lost 5 bases; unmatched junction nucleotides: 7. CDR3 residues: CATSDLRRAGGETQYF. The DNA for the CDR3 is TGTGCCACCAGTGATTTGCGACGGGCAGGGGGCGAGACCCAGTACTTC.

The J gene is TRBJ1-1, the V gene TRBV5-1; 7 bases match TRBD1. Trimming took 3 bases from V and 0 from J; bases not matched to a gene: 11. Germline V gene lookup returns CDR1 SGHRS and CDR2 YFSETQ. The CDR3 has 17 amino acids. CDR3 bases: TGCGCCAGCAGCTGGGCTGCCACTGGACAGGTGAACACTGAAGCTTTCTTT. Amino acids: CASSWAATGQVNTEAFF.

The V call is TRBV7-9, the J call TRBJ1-1; the D is unclear. Trimming took 2 bases from V and 6 from J, leaving 16 bases between them. The CDR3 sequence is 15 residues long. In germline, CDR1 is SEHNR, CDR2 FQNEAQ (reference sequence). CDR3 sequence: CASSLPGADIAEAFF. CDR3 DNA sequence: TGTGCCAGCAGCTTACCCGGAGCGGATATCGCTGAAGCTTTCTTT. The variable domain in full, completed from reference TRBV7-9 and TRBJ1-1, reads DTGVSQNPRHKITKRGQNVTFRCDPISEHNRLYWYRQTLGQGPEFLTYFQNEAQLEKSRLLSDRFSAERPKGSFSTLEIQRTEQGDSAMYLCASSLPGADIAEAFFGQGTRLTVV.

The chain carries TRBV2 and TRBJ2-7; 7 positions agree with TRBD2. CDR1 is SNHLY, CDR2 FYNNEI, per germline. Trimming at V came to 2 bases and at J to 0 bases, leaving 10 bases not matched to a gene. This CDR3 has 17 residues. The CDR3 DNA is TGTGCCAGCAGTGAAAGGCTTAGCGGGCATTTCTCCTACGAGCAGTACTTC. Amino acid sequence: CASSERLSGHFSYEQYF.

The V and J genes are TRBV9 and TRBJ2-5, with D possibly being TRBD1 (6 bases). Germline CDR1 SGDLS, CDR2 YYNGEE. CDR3 length: 16 amino acids. Trimming cost V 4 bases and J 4 bases, with 20 bases left between them. CDR3 sequence reads: CASSPTGGQIIETQYF. DNA of the CDR3: TGTGCCAGCAGCCCAACGGGCGGACAGATCATAGAGACCCAGTACTTC.

The chain has TRBV19 and TRBJ1-1, with D perhaps matching TRBD1 (5 bases). The CDR3 has 15 amino acids. Trimming took off 5 bases at V and 4 bases at J, with 17 bases between the two ends. Germline V gene sequence: CDR1 LNHDA, CDR2 SQIVND (reference sequence). CDR3 residues: CASSPHRSYATEAFF. The CDR3 DNA reads as TGTGCCAGTAGTCCCCACAGGTCATACGCCACTGAAGCTTTCTTT.

This rearrangement joins TRBV4-1 to TRBJ2-7; D possibly corresponds to TRBD2 (5 bases). Germline CDR1 is MGHRA and CDR2 is YSYEKL. V lost 0 bases and J 7 bases, leaving 16 bases between the germline ends. The CDR3 covers 15 residues. This CDR3 is CASSQDFGIVGEQYF. CDR3 in DNA: TGCGCCAGCAGCCAAGATTTCGGGATCGTCGGTGAGCAGTACTTC.

J is TRBJ2-1 and V is TRBV11-3; TRBD2 aligns across 8 bases. This CDR3 has 15 residues. Germline CDR1 is SGHNT and CDR2 is YENEEA. J gave up 0 bases and V 6 bases, and 4 bases lay outside the gene matches. This chain's CDR3 is CASSPGTSSYNEQFF. The CDR3 coding sequence is TGTGCCAGCAGTCCCGGGACTAGCTCCTACAATGAGCAGTTCTTC. The full variable domain, its missing parts supplied by reference TRBV11-3 and TRBJ2-1, is EAGVVQSPRYKIIEKKQPVAFWCNPISGHNTLYWYLQNLGQGPELLIRYENEEAVDDSQLPKDRFSAERLKGVDSTLKIQPAELGDSAVYLCASSPGTSSYNEQFFGPGTRLTVL.